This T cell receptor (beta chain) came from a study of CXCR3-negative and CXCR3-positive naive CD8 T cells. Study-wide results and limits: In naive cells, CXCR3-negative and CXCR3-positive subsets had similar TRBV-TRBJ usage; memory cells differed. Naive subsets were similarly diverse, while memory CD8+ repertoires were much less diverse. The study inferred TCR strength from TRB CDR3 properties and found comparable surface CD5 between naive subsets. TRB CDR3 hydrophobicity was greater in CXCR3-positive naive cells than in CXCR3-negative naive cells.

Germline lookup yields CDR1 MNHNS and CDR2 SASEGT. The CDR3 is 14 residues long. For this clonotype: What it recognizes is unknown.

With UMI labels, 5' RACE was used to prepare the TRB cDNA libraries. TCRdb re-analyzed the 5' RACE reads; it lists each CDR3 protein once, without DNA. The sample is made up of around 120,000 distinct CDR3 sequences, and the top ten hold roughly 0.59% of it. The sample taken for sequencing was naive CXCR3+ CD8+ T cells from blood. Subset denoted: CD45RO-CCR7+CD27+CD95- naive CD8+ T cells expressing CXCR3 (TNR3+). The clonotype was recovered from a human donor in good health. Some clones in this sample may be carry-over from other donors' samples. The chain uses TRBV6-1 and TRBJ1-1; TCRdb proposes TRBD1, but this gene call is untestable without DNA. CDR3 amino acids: CASSDPGMHTEAFF.